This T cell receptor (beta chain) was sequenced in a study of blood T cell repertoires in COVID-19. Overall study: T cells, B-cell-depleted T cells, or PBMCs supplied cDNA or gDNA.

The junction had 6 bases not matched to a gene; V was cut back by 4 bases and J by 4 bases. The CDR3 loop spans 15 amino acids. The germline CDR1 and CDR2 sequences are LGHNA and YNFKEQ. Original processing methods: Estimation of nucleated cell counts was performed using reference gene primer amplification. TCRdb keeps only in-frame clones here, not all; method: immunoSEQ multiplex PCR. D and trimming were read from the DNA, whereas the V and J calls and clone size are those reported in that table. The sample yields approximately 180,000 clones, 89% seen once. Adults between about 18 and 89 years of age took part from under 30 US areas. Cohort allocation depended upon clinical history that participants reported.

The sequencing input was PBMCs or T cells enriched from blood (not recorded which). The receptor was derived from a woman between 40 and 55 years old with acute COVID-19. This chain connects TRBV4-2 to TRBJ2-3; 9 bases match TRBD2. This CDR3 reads CASSPRGGGADTQYF. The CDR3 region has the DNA TGTGCCAGCAGCCCTCGGGGCGGGGGGGCAGATACGCAGTATTTT.